This is a list of T cell receptor beta chains from one sample in a study of T-cell memory formation after mild COVID-19. TCRdb fed the 5' RACE reads into MiXCR, producing one record per CDR3 protein. The sample lists 50,000 to 75,000 distinct CDR3 sequences, 9.3% occurring once. Sample: PBMCs or a T cell subset sorted from them (not recorded which). The receptors shown here come from a man younger than 30 who had mild COVID-19 (a few samples of this study predate the infection). Cell type and time point are not known. CDR3s include the opening cysteine and the closing phenylalanine or tryptophan. The D gene is left open where the match is weak. Clone size is given for some rows only: seen once, a few or many times, or a class if the clone is expanded.

clone_size	d_call	j_call	v_call	cdr3_aa	cdr3_nt
-	-	TRBJ1-1	TRBV4-3	CASSKYEGTEAFF	TGCGCCAGCAGCAAATATGAGGGCACTGAAGCTTTCTTT
few	TRBD1	TRBJ2-1	TRBV5-6	CASSATGTGGYNEQFF	TGTGCCAGCAGCGCAACCGGGACAGGGGGCTACAATGAGCAGTTCTTC
few	-	TRBJ2-5	TRBV12-3/TRBV12-4	CASSLRSQGTQYF	TGTGCCAGCAGTTTGAGGAGCCAGGGGACCCAGTACTTC
few	-	TRBJ1-5	TRBV12-3/TRBV12-4	CASRDTGNQPQHF	TGTGCCAGCAGAGACACAGGGAATCAGCCCCAGCATTTT
-	-	TRBJ2-7	TRBV30	CAWKGRGASYEQYF	TGTGCCTGGAAGGGAAGGGGGGCCTCCTACGAGCAGTACTTC
-	-	TRBJ2-7	TRBV20-1	CSAQAEHGQSYEQYF	TGCAGTGCACAGGCCGAGCACGGACAGAGCTACGAGCAGTACTTC
few	-	TRBJ2-7	TRBV5-6	CASSLPGARAHEQYF	TGTGCCAGCAGCCTTCCGGGCGCGAGGGCTCACGAGCAGTACTTC
many	-	TRBJ2-3	TRBV7-3	CASSKGQGDTQYF	TGTGCCAGCAGTAAGGGGCAGGGGGATACGCAGTATTTT
-	TRBD1	TRBJ2-2	TRBV11-3	CASSLGQGDGGELFF	TGTGCCAGCAGCTTAGGACAGGGGGACGGCGGGGAGCTGTTTTTT
-	TRBD2	TRBJ2-3	TRBV11-2	CASSLPPSGYTDTQYF	TGTGCCAGCAGCCTTCCTCCTAGCGGATACACAGATACGCAGTATTTT
-	-	TRBJ2-5	TRBV20-1	CSALDGGITYF	TGCAGTGCTCTTGACGGCGGTATAACGTACTTC
-	-	TRBJ2-5	TRBV7-9	CASSLVGLGGETQYF	TGTGCCAGCAGCTTAGTGGGACTGGGGGGCGAGACCCAGTACTTC
few	TRBD1	TRBJ1-4	TRBV5-4	CASSSRDRGEKLFF	TGTGCCAGCAGCTCGAGGGACAGGGGTGAAAAACTGTTTTTT
few	-	TRBJ2-3	TRBV12-3/TRBV12-4	CASSLWGASTDTQYF	TGTGCCAGCAGCCTCTGGGGAGCTAGCACAGATACGCAGTATTTT
many	-	TRBJ2-7	TRBV6-1	CASSPPGPFEQYF	TGTGCCAGCAGTCCGCCAGGGCCCTTCGAGCAGTACTTC
-	-	TRBJ2-4	TRBV4-3	CASSQESSRAKNIQYF	TGCGCCAGCAGCCAAGAGAGCTCGAGAGCCAAAAACATTCAGTACTTC
many	-	TRBJ2-3	TRBV20-1	CSAQLSRSTDTQYF	TGCAGTGCCCAGCTTTCGCGGAGCACAGATACGCAGTATTTT
many	-	TRBJ2-1	TRBV5-1	CASSLGPTNEQFF	TGCGCCAGCAGCTTGGGACCAACCAATGAGCAGTTCTTC
many	-	TRBJ2-1	TRBV20-1	CSARTLVYNEQFF	TGCAGTGCTAGGACTTTGGTTTACAATGAGCAGTTCTTC
-	TRBD1	TRBJ1-1	TRBV19	CASSPRQGARNTEAFF	TGTGCCAGTAGTCCTCGACAGGGGGCCCGGAACACTGAAGCTTTCTTT
-	TRBD1	TRBJ1-4	TRBV5-1	CASSGTGVEKLFF	TGCGCCAGCAGCGGGACAGGGGTTGAAAAACTGTTTTTT
-	-	TRBJ2-1	TRBV5-6	CASSLVVSKSLF	TGTGCCAGCAGCTTGGTCGTTTCCAAGAGCTTGTTC
-	-	TRBJ2-3	TRBV20-1	CSAKSQASTDTQYF	TGCAGTGCCAAATCACAGGCAAGCACAGATACGCAGTATTTT
few	-	TRBJ2-1	TRBV25-1	CASSEFGRWGYNEQFF	TGTGCCAGCAGTGAATTCGGCCGCTGGGGCTACAATGAGCAGTTCTTC
-	TRBD2	TRBJ2-3	TRBV13	CASSPRGALGGDTQYF	TGTGCCAGCAGCCCGCGGGGGGCCCTGGGTGGAGATACGCAGTATTTT
few	-	TRBJ2-1	TRBV11-2	CASSLGAEKYNEQFF	TGTGCCAGCAGCTTAGGGGCAGAAAAGTACAATGAGCAGTTCTTC
-	-	TRBJ2-3	TRBV5-1	CASSLMRGTSTDTQYF	TGCGCCAGCAGCTTGATGAGGGGGACTAGCACAGATACGCAGTATTTT
-	-	TRBJ2-5	TRBV12-3/TRBV12-4	CASRLGVQETQYF	TGTGCCAGCAGGCTCGGGGTCCAAGAGACCCAGTACTTC
few	-	TRBJ2-7	TRBV20-1	CSGRRVEGEQYF	TGCAGTGGCCGCAGGGTGGAAGGCGAGCAGTACTTC
few	TRBD2	TRBJ2-2	TRBV5-1	CASSSVAGGRTGELFF	TGCGCCAGCAGCTCCGTAGCGGGGGGACGCACCGGGGAGCTGTTTTTT
-	-	TRBJ2-6	TRBV3-1	CDSSQEGGSSGANVLTF	TGTGACAGCAGCCAAGAGGGTGGGAGCTCTGGGGCCAACGTCCTGACTTTC
few	-	TRBJ1-1	TRBV7-9	CASSLDGLGLTEAFF	TGTGCCAGCAGCTTAGACGGGTTAGGATTGACTGAAGCTTTCTTT
few	-	TRBJ1-1	TRBV20-1	CSIRATGNTEAFF	TGTTCTATTAGAGCGACGGGGAACACTGAAGCTTTCTTT
few	-	TRBJ2-1	TRBV6-5	CASSKTRRDEQFF	TGTGCCAGCAGTAAAACCCGCCGAGATGAGCAGTTCTTC
few	-	TRBJ2-2	TRBV5-1	CASWRGANTGELFF	TGCGCCAGCTGGAGGGGCGCGAACACCGGGGAGCTGTTTTTT
-	TRBD1	TRBJ1-2	TRBV4-3	CASSQPGQGYYGYTF	TGCGCCAGCAGCCAACCGGGACAGGGCTACTATGGCTACACCTTC
many	-	TRBJ2-3	TRBV29-1	CSVERTRGTDTQYF	TGCAGCGTTGAAAGGACCCGGGGCACAGATACGCAGTATTTT
-	-	TRBJ1-2	TRBV7-2	CASSPQREAYGYTF	TGTGCCAGCAGCCCCCAGAGAGAGGCCTATGGCTACACCTTC
few	-	TRBJ1-6	TRBV7-6	CASSWGSYNSPLHF	TGTGCCAGCAGCTGGGGCTCCTATAATTCACCCCTCCACTTT
-	TRBD2	TRBJ2-3	TRBV12-3/TRBV12-4	CASSLLAGYTDTQYF	TGTGCCAGCAGTTTATTAGCGGGGTACACAGATACGCAGTATTTT
few	-	TRBJ1-6	TRBV4-1	CASSQGSRPQSPLHF	TGCGCCAGCAGCCAAGGGAGTAGACCCCAATCACCCCTCCACTTT
-	-	TRBJ1-2	TRBV5-1	CASSYIYPANYGYTF	TGCGCCAGCAGCTACATTTACCCAGCTAACTATGGCTACACCTTC
few	-	TRBJ1-3	TRBV7-8	CASSLRGSGNTIYF	TGTGCCAGCAGCTTAAGGGGGTCTGGAAACACCATATATTTT
few	-	TRBJ1-6	TRBV12-3/TRBV12-4	CASSRQRTYNSPLHF	TGTGCCAGCAGTAGACAGAGAACCTATAATTCACCCCTCCACTTT
-	TRBD2	TRBJ2-7	TRBV2	CASKLAGASSYEQYF	TGTGCCAGCAAACTAGCGGGGGCCTCGTCCTACGAGCAGTACTTC
-	TRBD1	TRBJ2-5	TRBV7-2	CASSPPDRGEETQYF	TGTGCCAGCAGCCCGCCGGACAGGGGAGAAGAGACCCAGTACTTC
few	-	TRBJ2-1	TRBV5-1	CASSLGDGYNEQFF	TGCGCCAGCAGCTTGGGCGACGGCTACAATGAGCAGTTCTTC
-	TRBD2	TRBJ2-3	TRBV7-2	CASTLGTSPSTDTQYF	TGTGCCAGCACCCTTGGGACTAGCCCTAGCACAGATACGCAGTATTTT
many	-	TRBJ2-7	TRBV7-9	CASSRWGEQYF	TGTGCCAGCAGCCGCTGGGGAGAGCAGTACTTC
few	-	TRBJ1-1	TRBV30	CAWSTESRAFF	TGTGCCTGGAGTACCGAGAGTAGAGCTTTCTTT
few	TRBD1	TRBJ2-2	TRBV9	CASSVEQGAGELFF	TGTGCCAGCAGCGTAGAACAGGGGGCCGGGGAGCTGTTTTTT
-	-	TRBJ1-2	TRBV27	CASSFSGELTSGGYTF	TGTGCCAGCAGTTTTTCAGGGGAGCTTACCTCCGGTGGCTACACCTTC
few	-	TRBJ2-1	TRBV5-6	CASSLGRGVEQFF	TGTGCCAGCAGCTTGGGGAGGGGGGTTGAGCAGTTCTTC
few	-	TRBJ2-4	TRBV6-5	CASSPQALAKNIQYF	TGTGCCAGCAGCCCTCAGGCTCTAGCCAAAAACATTCAGTACTTC